The source of this T cell receptor beta chain is a study of blood T cells in healthy people across ages. Using a J-beta primer mix together with a sample-barcoded 5' primer, a second PCR was run for roughly 7 to 11 cycles. One entry per CDR3 protein results from TCRdb running MiXCR on the 5' RACE reads. This table holds 1.5 million to 2 million distinct CDR3 sequences, 34% found once. This clonotype was observed a few times. The sample taken for sequencing was blood. This clonotype was obtained from a woman under 40 in good health.

In DNA form, the CDR3 reads TGCAGTGCTCGAAGGGGGATGGACACTGAAGCTTTCTTT. Its protein product is CSARRGMDTEAFF. This rearrangement joins TRBV20-1 to TRBJ1-1; possibly TRBD1 for D (6 bases). V shed 5 bases and J shed 3 bases, with 13 bases lying between them. Germline values: CDR1 DFQATT, CDR2 SNEGSKA (reference sequence). This CDR3 is built from 13 residues.